Presented here are 5 T cell receptor beta chains from one specimen sequenced in a study of blood T cell repertoires in COVID-19. This table comes from immunoSEQ multiplex PCR, and its TCRdb copy is limited to in-frame clones, with some not included. The table records about 140,000 clones, roughly 85% of them present only once. The specimen sequenced was PBMCs or T cells enriched from blood (not recorded which). The receptors stem from a woman aged 45-60 years who had recovered from COVID-19.

The rearrangement links TRBV9 to TRBJ1-2; the D is unclear. Trimming left V 0 bases short and J 4 bases short, with 13 bases between. From germline, CDR1 is SGDLS and CDR2 YYNGEE. The CDR3 covers 15 residues. The CDR3 region has the DNA TGTGCCAGCAGCGTAGGCCAGGATCCTCTCTATGGCTACACCTTC. Its protein product is CASSVGQDPLYGYTF.

The gene calls are TRBV5-1 and TRBJ2-1; TRBD2 agrees at 7 bases. The length of the CDR3 is 16 residues. Looked up from germline, CDR1 is SGHRS and CDR2 is YFSETQ. The J segment lost 3 bases and the V segment lost 6 bases, leaving 12 bases of the junction unmatched. CDR3 DNA: TGCGCCAGCACTTCTACGGCTAGCGGTAACTACAATGAGCAGTTCTTC. Its protein is CASTSTASGNYNEQFF.

The chain uses TRBV5-4 and TRBJ1-2, with no clear D. CDR1 is SGHNT, CDR2 YYREEE, per germline (reference sequence). Deletions cut 7 bases from V and 7 bases from J, with 17 bases between. This CDR3 contains 13 residues. The chain's CDR3 is CASSDPGIGGYTF. CDR3 sequence (DNA): TGTGCCAGCTCCGACCCAGGCATAGGTGGCTACACCTTC.

The V gene is TRBV4-2, the J gene TRBJ2-1; possible D gene TRBD1, 6 bases. CDR3 length: 16 residues. V dropped 2 bases and J dropped 1 base, with 12 bases sitting between them. Germline CDR1 and CDR2: LGHNA and YNFKEQ. The CDR3 here is CASSQTGTSSYNEQFF. DNA for the CDR3: TGTGCCAGCAGCCAAACCGGGACAAGTTCCTACAATGAGCAGTTCTTC.

The chain employs TRBV10-3 and TRBJ2-3; 8 nucleotides agree with TRBD2. Germline loops: CDR1 ENHRY, CDR2 SYGVKD. The length of the CDR3 is 15 residues. Trimming took 2 bases from V and 5 from J; bases not matched to a gene: 6. This chain's CDR3 is CAISETGGAVDTQYF. The CDR3 nucleotides are TGTGCCATCAGTGAGACCGGGGGGGCCGTAGATACGCAGTATTTT.